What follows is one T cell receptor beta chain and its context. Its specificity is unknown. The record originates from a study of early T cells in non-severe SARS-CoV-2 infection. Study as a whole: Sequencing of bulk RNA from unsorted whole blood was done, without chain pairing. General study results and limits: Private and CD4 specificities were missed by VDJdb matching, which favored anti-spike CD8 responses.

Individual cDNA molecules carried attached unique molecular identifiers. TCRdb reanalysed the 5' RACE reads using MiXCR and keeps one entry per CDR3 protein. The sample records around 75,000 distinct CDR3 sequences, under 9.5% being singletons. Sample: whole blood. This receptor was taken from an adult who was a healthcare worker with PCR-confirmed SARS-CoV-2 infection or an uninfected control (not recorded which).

The chain's CDR3 is CATVLLPSSGNTIYF. As DNA, the CDR3 is TGTGCCACCGTACTTCTACCCAGCTCTGGAAACACCATATATTTT. The rearrangement links TRBV10-3 to TRBJ1-3; no clear D. Trimming stripped 10 bases from V and 0 bases from J, with 16 bases between. Germline V lookup: CDR1 ENHRY, CDR2 SYGVKD. This CDR3 contains 15 residues.